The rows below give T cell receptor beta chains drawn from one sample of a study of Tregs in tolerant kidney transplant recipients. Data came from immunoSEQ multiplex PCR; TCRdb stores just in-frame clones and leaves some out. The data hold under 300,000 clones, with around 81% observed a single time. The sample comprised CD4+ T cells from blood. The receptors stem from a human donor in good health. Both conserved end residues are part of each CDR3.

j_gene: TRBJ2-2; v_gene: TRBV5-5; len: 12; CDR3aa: CASSPQSGELFF
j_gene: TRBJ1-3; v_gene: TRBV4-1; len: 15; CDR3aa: CASSQVTNSGNTIYF
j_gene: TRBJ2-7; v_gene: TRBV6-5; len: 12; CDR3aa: CASSRDRYEQYF
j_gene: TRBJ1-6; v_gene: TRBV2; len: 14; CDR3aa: CASSESWLVSPLHF
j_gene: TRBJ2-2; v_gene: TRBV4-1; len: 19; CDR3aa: CASSPWVLSPRQNTGELFF
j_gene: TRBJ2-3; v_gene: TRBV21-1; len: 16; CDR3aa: CASSNIHALGPDTQYF
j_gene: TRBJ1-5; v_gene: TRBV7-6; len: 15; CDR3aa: CASSRGQGRNQPQHF
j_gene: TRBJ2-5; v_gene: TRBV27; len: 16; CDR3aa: CASSLGPGLGQETQYF
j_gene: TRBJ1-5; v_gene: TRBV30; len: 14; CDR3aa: CAWTTGGIHQPQHF
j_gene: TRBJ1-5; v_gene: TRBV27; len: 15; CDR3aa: CASSTGQGDYQPQHF
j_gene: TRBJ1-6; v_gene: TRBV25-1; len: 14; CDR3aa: CASARQGINSPLHF
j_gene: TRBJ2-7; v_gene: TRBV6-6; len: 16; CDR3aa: CASRGMEADKAYEQYF
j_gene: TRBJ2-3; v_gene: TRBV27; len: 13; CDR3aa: CASSFLGADTQYF
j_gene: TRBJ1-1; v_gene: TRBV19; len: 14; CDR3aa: CATSGLGMNTEAFF
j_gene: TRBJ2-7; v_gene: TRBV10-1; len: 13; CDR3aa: CASSASGAYEQYF
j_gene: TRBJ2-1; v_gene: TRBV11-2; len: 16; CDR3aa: CASSPNRGPTYNEQFF
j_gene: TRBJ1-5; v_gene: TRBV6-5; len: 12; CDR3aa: CASSYVSQPQHF
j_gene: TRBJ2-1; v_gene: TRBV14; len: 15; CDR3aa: CASSQAGYSYNEQFF
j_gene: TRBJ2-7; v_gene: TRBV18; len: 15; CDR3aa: CASSLGLAGTYEQYF
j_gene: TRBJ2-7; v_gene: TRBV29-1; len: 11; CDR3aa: CSGYRGDEQYF
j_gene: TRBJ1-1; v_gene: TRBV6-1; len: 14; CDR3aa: CASSGGFGNTEAFF
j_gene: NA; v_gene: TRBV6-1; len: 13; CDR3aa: CASSALDFYEQYF
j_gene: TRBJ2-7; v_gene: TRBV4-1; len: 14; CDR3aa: CASSQQTWAYEQYF
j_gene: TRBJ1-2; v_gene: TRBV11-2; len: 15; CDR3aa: CASSPLRRTDNGYTF